The rows below give T cell receptor beta chains drawn from one sample of a study of T cell responses to AZD1222 COVID-19 vaccine. The data were produced by immunoSEQ multiplex PCR, yet TCRdb's version contains in-frame clones alone and is incomplete. Of more than 85,000 clones in the sample, nearly 90% were seen once. Sequenced here: peripheral blood, sampled on day 0 of AZD1222 vaccination. These receptors were taken from an adult in good health. The CDR3 runs from the conserved cysteine through the conserved F or W. A D gene is named only where the DNA matches it firmly. Rows give clone size only sometimes, using once, few, many, or a class for an expanded clone.

>few|TRBJ1-2|TRBV14|NA
CASSHDRPWTPNGYTF
TGTGCCAGCAGCCATGACAGGCCGTGGACGCCTAATGGCTACACCTTC
>NA|TRBJ2-5|TRBV5-1|NA
CASSLGRLGETQYF
TGCGCCAGCAGCCTAGGACGTCTGGGGGAGACCCAGTACTTC
>NA|TRBJ1-3|TRBV7-3|NA
CASSLAKGSGNTIYF
TGTGCCAGCAGCTTAGCCAAGGGCTCTGGAAACACCATATATTTT
>NA|TRBJ1-2|TRBV3-1/TRBV3-2|TRBD1
CASSLSRQGSYGYTF
TGTGCCAGCAGCCTCTCTCGACAGGGGAGCTATGGCTACACCTTC
>NA|TRBJ1-2|TRBV19|TRBD1
CASSIGTAANYGYTF
TGTGCCAGTAGTATCGGGACAGCGGCTAACTATGGCTACACCTTC
>NA|TRBJ1-5|TRBV28|TRBD1
CASSSGQGNQPQHF
TGTGCCAGCAGTTCGGGACAGGGAAATCAGCCCCAGCATTTT
>NA|TRBJ1-2|TRBV10-1|NA
CASITTGRSDYGYTF
TGCGCCAGCATAACCACCGGAAGGTCAGACTATGGCTACACCTTC
>NA|TRBJ2-7|TRBV7-2|TRBD1
CASTLDRGGSEQYF
TGTGCCAGCACCTTAGACAGGGGAGGAAGCGAGCAGTACTTC
>NA|TRBJ2-7|TRBV7-3|TRBD2
CASSRTPGTSGSEQYF
TGTGCCAGCAGTCGAACCCCCGGGACTAGCGGAAGCGAGCAGTACTTC
>once|TRBJ2-1|TRBV19|TRBD1
CASSIPRQGVLNEQFF
TGTGCCAGTAGTATCCCCCGACAGGGGGTTCTTAATGAGCAGTTCTTC
>NA|TRBJ2-3|TRBV29-1|TRBD1
CSVEDRGTGATDTQYF
TGCAGCGTTGAAGATCGAGGGACAGGGGCCACAGATACGCAGTATTTT
>NA|TRBJ2-5|TRBV5-5|NA
CASSLERGRQETQYF
TGTGCCAGCAGCTTGGAACGGGGCCGACAAGAGACCCAGTACTTC
>NA|TRBJ1-2|TRBV18|TRBD1
CASSQAGTDSGYTF
TGTGCCAGCTCTCAGGCCGGGACAGATAGCGGCTACACCTTC
>few|TRBJ2-7|TRBV11-2|NA
CASSLDPPGSSYEQYF
TGTGCCAGCAGCTTAGATCCCCCCGGGAGCTCCTACGAGCAGTACTTC
>few|TRBJ2-7|TRBV19|NA
CASSRFRDTPGEQYF
TGTGCCAGTAGTAGGTTTCGGGACACCCCCGGCGAGCAGTACTTC
>few|TRBJ1-1|TRBV9|NA
CASSVNAKGNTEAFF
TGTGCCAGCAGCGTAAATGCCAAGGGGAACACTGAAGCTTTCTTT
>NA|TRBJ1-4|TRBV7-9|NA
CASSRGVRQEKLFF
TGTGCCAGCTCTAGGGGGGTACGGCAAGAAAAACTGTTTTTT
>NA|TRBJ1-6|TRBV9|NA
CASSVRSGQPSPLHF
TGTGCCAGCAGCGTCAGATCGGGACAACCATCACCCCTCCACTTT
>NA|TRBJ2-3|TRBV2|TRBD2
CASTSGGLGTDTQYF
TGTGCCAGCACCTCAGGAGGACTAGGAACAGATACGCAGTATTTT
>NA|TRBJ1-6|TRBV4-3|NA
CASSQGSVSPLHF
TGCGCCAGTAGTCAGGGTTCGGTTTCACCCCTCCACTTT
>NA|TRBJ2-1|TRBV19|TRBD2
CASSAWTSVPYNEQFF
TGTGCCAGTAGTGCCTGGACTAGCGTCCCCTACAATGAGCAGTTCTTC
>once|TRBJ1-2|TRBV7-2|NA
CASSLAGRLYGYTF
TGTGCCAGCAGCTTGGCGGGACGGCTCTATGGCTACACCTTC
>NA|TRBJ2-3|TRBV20-1|NA
CSASLGDTQYF
TGCAGTGCATCACTGGGGGATACGCAGTATTTT
>NA|TRBJ1-2|TRBV6-1|NA
CASSDMAVRRYGYTF
TGTGCCAGCAGTGATATGGCAGTCCGGCGGTATGGCTACACCTTC
>NA|TRBJ1-2|TRBV18|TRBD1
CASSPRDREVYGYTF
TGTGCCAGCTCGCCCCGGGACAGGGAAGTCTATGGCTACACCTTC
>NA|TRBJ2-7|TRBV15|NA
CATSRVDSYEQYF
TGTGCCACCAGCAGGGTCGATTCCTACGAGCAGTACTTC
>once|TRBJ1-2|TRBV3-1/TRBV3-2|TRBD1
CASSQAGRGPVGYTF
TGTGCCAGCAGCCAAGCGGGCAGGGGGCCTGTTGGCTACACCTTC
>NA|TRBJ2-7|TRBV21-1|NA
CARGQVNSYEQYF
TGTGCCCGGGGACAGGTGAACTCCTACGAGCAGTACTTC
>NA|TRBJ1-4|TRBV5-4|TRBD1
CASSVGQGGDEKLFF
TGTGCCAGCAGCGTAGGACAGGGAGGGGATGAAAAACTGTTTTTT
>NA|TRBJ2-1|TRBV9|TRBD2
CASSSAGGLYNEQFF
TGTGCCAGCAGCTCCGCGGGGGGACTTTACAATGAGCAGTTCTTC
>NA|TRBJ2-2|TRBV5-8|NA
CASSLGSNTGELFF
TGTGCCAGCAGCTTGGGCTCGAACACCGGGGAGCTGTTTTTT
>NA|TRBJ1-3|TRBV5-1|TRBD1
CASSLTTGDTIYF
TGCGCCAGCAGCTTGACAACAGGGGACACCATATATTTT
>NA|TRBJ2-3|TRBV7-3|TRBD2
CASSLGSGRQTDTQYF
TGTGCCAGCAGCTTAGGAAGCGGGAGACAAACAGATACGCAGTATTTT
>NA|TRBJ2-1|TRBV9|NA
CASSTRGDTYNEQFF
TGTGCCAGCAGCACCCGGGGGGACACATACAATGAGCAGTTCTTC
>NA|TRBJ1-5|TRBV3-1/TRBV3-2|NA
CASSQQGGNQPQHF
TGTGCCAGCAGCCAACAGGGCGGCAATCAGCCCCAGCATTTT
>NA|TRBJ1-5|TRBV19|NA
CASSMHRDTTSGQPQHF
TGTGCCAGTAGTATGCACCGGGACACCACCTCGGGTCAGCCCCAGCATTTT
>few|TRBJ1-5|TRBV28|NA
CASGSPPRNQPQHF
TGTGCCAGCGGCTCACCCCCCCGCAATCAGCCCCAGCATTTT
>NA|TRBJ2-7|TRBV5-1|TRBD2
CASSLLGGTYEQYF
TGCGCCAGCAGCTTGTTGGGGGGGACCTACGAGCAGTACTTC
>NA|TRBJ2-3|TRBV5-1|TRBD1
CASSLVRDRPSTDTQYF
TGCGCCAGCAGCTTGGTACGGGACAGGCCTAGCACAGATACGCAGTATTTT
>NA|TRBJ1-2|TRBV13|NA
CASSLGRDGTYGYTF
TGTGCCAGCAGCTTAGGCAGGGACGGGACCTATGGCTACACCTTC
>NA|TRBJ1-2|TRBV28|TRBD1
CASTPGQGRYGYTF
TGTGCCAGCACCCCCGGACAGGGGCGTTATGGCTACACCTTC
>NA|TRBJ2-1|TRBV7-2|NA
CASSLELIPYNEQFF
TGTGCCAGCAGCTTAGAGCTTATACCCTACAATGAGCAGTTCTTC
>NA|TRBJ2-1|TRBV19|TRBD2
CASSQRGGSYNEQFF
TGTGCCAGTAGCCAGCGGGGGGGCTCCTACAATGAGCAGTTCTTC
>NA|TRBJ1-3|TRBV5-6|NA
CASSFTGSGNTIYF
TGTGCCAGCAGCTTTACAGGCTCTGGAAACACCATATATTTT
>NA|TRBJ2-6|TRBV29-1|TRBD1
CGGQSPGANVLTF
TGCGGGGGACAGTCCCCTGGGGCCAACGTCCTGACTTTC
>NA|TRBJ1-2|TRBV7-3|NA
CASSPGLGGTIGYTF
TGTGCCAGCAGCCCTGGCCTGGGGGGTACTATTGGCTACACCTTC
>few|TRBJ2-7|TRBV28|TRBD2
CASRTSGGSYEQYF
TGTGCCAGCAGGACTAGCGGGGGTTCCTACGAGCAGTACTTC
>NA|TRBJ1-1|TRBV7-2|TRBD1
CASSSRTGGFSEAFF
TGTGCCAGCAGCTCCAGGACAGGGGGTTTCTCTGAAGCTTTCTTT
>NA|TRBJ1-2|TRBV7-9|NA
CASSLEVTIYGYTF
TGTGCCAGCAGCTTAGAAGTAACGATCTATGGCTACACCTTC
>NA|TRBJ2-4|TRBV6-5|NA
CANQQVVNIQYF
TGTGCCAACCAGCAAGTGGTGAACATTCAGTACTTC
>NA|TRBJ1-5|TRBV9|NA
CASSGEGNNQPQHF
TGTGCCAGCAGCGGTGAAGGAAACAATCAGCCCCAGCATTTT